This T cell receptor beta chain stems from a study of Ad26.COV2.S vaccination and SARS-CoV-2 variants. Profiled with immunoSEQ multiplex PCR; TCRdb holds only in-frame clones, not every one. Among some 480,000 clones listed, approximately 90% were seen once. Study-wide findings and caveats: Marked by substantial breadth, spike-specific CD8+ and CD4+ T cell responses were reportedly seen after vaccination. Recipients of either vaccine or placebo displayed similar breadth of non-spike TCRs.

Treatment of the sample: roughly 18 received Ad26.COV2.S at low or high dose, single or two shots; 5 received placebo; per-sample allocation not given. Day 63 following the first vaccine or placebo injection was when the samples were taken. Donor was an adult aged 18-55 years in Boston. An Ad26 vector expressing Wuhan-strain SARS-CoV-2 spike constituted the vaccine. Of note for this clone: The target antigen is unknown.

This TCR was recovered from a person between 18 and 60 years old who received the Ad26.COV2.S COVID-19 vaccine or a placebo. This material consisted of peripheral blood, taken in a trial of Ad26.COV2.S vaccine versus placebo.

The CDR3 DNA reads as TGTGCCAGCAGCCCTACAGCGGGATCCAGGGGTAGTGAGCAGTTCTTC. It yields the protein CASSPTAGSRGSEQFF. The chain links TRBV7-2 to TRBJ2-1, with D perhaps TRBD2 (7 bases). This CDR3 comprises 16 residues. Germline V gene sequence: CDR1 SGHTA, CDR2 FQGNSA. V lost 5 bases and J 9 bases, leaving 23 bases between the germline ends.